This T cell receptor (beta chain) was identified during a study of T-cell reconstitution after alpha-beta-depleted transplantation in children. TCRbeta library construction was performed incorporating unique molecular identifiers. TCRdb used MiXCR to reprocess the PCR reads, holding one entry per CDR3 protein. The table shows 350,000 to 450,000 distinct CDR3 sequences, with more than 10% occurring only once. CDR3 size: 13 residues. V lost 4 bases, J lost 6 bases, and 5 bases stayed unmatched. Germline V gene data show CDR1 as SGHRS and CDR2 as YFSETQ. This receptor was obtained from a human donor who donated a stem cell graft to a child with Fanconi anemia. The genes are TRBV5-1 and TRBJ2-7; 9 bases line up with TRBD1. The sequences come from PBMCs, collected from the stem cell graft. DNA of the CDR3: TGCGCCAGCAGCCTTATGACAGGGGGCGAGCAGTACGTC. Its protein product is CASSLMTGGEQYV.